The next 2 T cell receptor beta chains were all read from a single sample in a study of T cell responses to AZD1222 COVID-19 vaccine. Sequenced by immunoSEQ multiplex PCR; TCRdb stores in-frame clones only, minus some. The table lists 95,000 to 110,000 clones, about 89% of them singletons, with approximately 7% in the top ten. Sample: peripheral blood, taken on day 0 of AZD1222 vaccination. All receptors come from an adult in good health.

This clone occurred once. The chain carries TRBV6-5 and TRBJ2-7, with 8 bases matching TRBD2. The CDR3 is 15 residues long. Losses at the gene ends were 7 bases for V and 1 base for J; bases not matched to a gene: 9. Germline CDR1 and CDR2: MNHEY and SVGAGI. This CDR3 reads CASIPGLAGSYEQYF. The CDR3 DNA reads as TGTGCCAGCATTCCTGGACTAGCAGGGTCCTACGAGCAGTACTTC.

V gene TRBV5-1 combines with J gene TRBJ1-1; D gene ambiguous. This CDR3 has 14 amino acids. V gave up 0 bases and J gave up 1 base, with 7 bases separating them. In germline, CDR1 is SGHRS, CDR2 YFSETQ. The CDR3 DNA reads TGCGCCAGCAGCTTGGACGGATCGAACACTGAAGCTTTCTTT. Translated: CASSLDGSNTEAFF.